This T cell receptor beta chain appears in the sequencing data of a study of blood T cell repertoires in COVID-19. Overall study context: Collection of acute and convalescent COVID-19 samples took place in the United States, Italy and Spain.

The J segment lost 1 base and the V segment lost 1 base, leaving 4 bases of the junction unmatched. The CDR3 runs to 16 residues. Germline lookup yields CDR1 MNHEY and CDR2 SVGEGT. Original analysis: Estimated nucleated cell counts came from reference gene primer amplification. Sequencing used immunoSEQ multiplex PCR; TCRdb keeps in-frame clones, though not all of them. That table supplies the V and J calls and clone size; D and trimming were determined from the DNA. The sample has roughly 100,000 clones, about 90% seen once. Sequenced: peripheral blood. V usage is TRBV6-2 or TRBV6-3 and J usage is TRBJ2-5; 9 positions agree with TRBD2. This TCR derives from a human donor with active COVID-19. The donor label of this sample is uncertain. The CDR3 is CASSYWPSGVQETQYF. CDR3 DNA: TGTGCCAGCAGTTACTGGCCTAGCGGGGTCCAAGAGACCCAGTACTTC.